These 19 T cell receptor beta chains were sequenced from one sample in a study of PD-1 blockade in classical Hodgkin lymphoma. The patients all showed relapse after autologous stem cell transplantation, while their brentuximab vedotin exposure varied. TCRdb's copy holds only in-frame clones and misses some; the assay was immunoSEQ multiplex PCR. Among around 22,000 clones listed, just under 80% were seen once. Sample: peripheral blood mononuclear cells (PBMCs), taken before the second cycle of nivolumab. The receptors were gathered from a human donor with classical Hodgkin lymphoma.

The chain couples TRBV30 to TRBJ1-5; D gene ambiguous. The V end was cut by 1 base, the J end by 3 bases, with 7 bases between. Germline V gives CDR1 GTSNPN, CDR2 SVGIG (reference sequence). CDR3 size: 13 residues. CDR3 protein: CAWSGGINQPQHF. The DNA of the CDR3 is TGTGCCTGGAGTGGGGGTATCAATCAGCCCCAGCATTTT.

The chain joins TRBV9 to TRBJ1-5; possible D gene TRBD1, 5 bases. V shed 0 bases and J shed 5 bases, with 9 bases lying between them. There are 14 residues in the CDR3. Germline V gene data show CDR1 as SGDLS and CDR2 as YYNGEE. This CDR3 is CASSVGDWDQPQHF. CDR3 nucleotide sequence: TGTGCCAGCAGCGTAGGGGACTGGGATCAGCCCCAGCATTTT.

The V and J genes are TRBV2 and TRBJ1-2; no clear D. V lost 2 bases to trimming and J lost 4 bases, with 8 bases between them. The CDR3 loop spans 13 amino acids. Germline V gene lookup returns CDR1 SNHLY and CDR2 FYNNEI. CDR3 region: CASSENGIYGYTF. The CDR3 DNA is TGTGCCAGCAGTGAAAACGGAATCTATGGCTACACCTTC.

This sequence joins TRBV6-5 and TRBJ1-5, with D perhaps TRBD1 (5 bases). The CDR3 is made up of 14 amino acids. CDR1 and CDR2 from the germline V gene are MNHEY and SVGAGI. The V end lost 8 bases, the J end lost 1 base, and 12 bases lay between the germline ends. The DNA for the CDR3 is TGTGCCAGCCGGTTGGGGGGAAGCAATCAGCCCCAGCATTTT. Its protein product is CASRLGGSNQPQHF.

The genes are TRBV28 and TRBJ2-1; TRBD2 matches 9 bases. The CDR3 length is 15 residues. The J segment lost 4 bases and the V segment lost 3 bases, leaving 4 bases of the junction unmatched. Germline values: CDR1 MDHEN, CDR2 SYDVKM. CDR3 region: CASSFVRGGYNEQFF. DNA for the CDR3: TGTGCCAGCAGTTTTGTGCGGGGGGGGTACAATGAGCAGTTCTTC. Full variable domain (missing parts from reference TRBV28 and TRBJ2-1): DVKVTQSSRYLVKRTGEKVFLECVQDMDHENMFWYRQDPGLGLRLIYFSYDVKMKEKGDIPEGYSVSREKKERFSLILESASTNQTSMYLCASSFVRGGYNEQFFGPGTRLTVL.

The chain has TRBV7-2 and TRBJ2-7, with D perhaps assigned TRBD1 or TRBD2 (5 bases each). Germline V CDR1 and CDR2: SGHTA, FQGNSA. The CDR3 is 13 amino acids. Trimming shortened V by 5 bases and J by 5 bases, and 13 bases separated the two germline ends. CDR3 sequence: CASSLTRGDEQYF. The CDR3 nucleotides are TGTGCCAGCAGCCTTACCAGAGGGGACGAGCAGTACTTC.

This clone has just one count. V gene TRBV28 combines with J gene TRBJ2-3; possible D gene TRBD1, 7 bases. Germline V CDR1 and CDR2: MDHEN, SYDVKM. Trimming stripped 2 bases from V and 1 base from J, with 19 bases between. The CDR3 is 18 residues long. The CDR3 loop reads CASSLLQGRRMGTDTQYF. The CDR3 DNA reads TGTGCCAGCAGTTTACTACAGGGGAGGCGTATGGGCACAGATACGCAGTATTTT.

The chain recombines TRBV10-1 with TRBJ2-7; 7 nucleotides align to TRBD2. This CDR3 comprises 19 residues. Germline CDR1 and CDR2: WNHNN and SYGVQD (reference sequence). With 6 bases clipped from V and 4 bases from J, the junction kept 24 bases outside the gene matches. The CDR3 DNA sequence: TGCGCCAGCAGCTTAAGGGAGGGGCGCTGCCCCACTCCCAGGTACGAGCAGTACGTC. Translating it yields CASSLREGRCPTPRYEQYV.

The rearrangement uses TRBV14 and TRBJ1-2, with D unclear. The CDR3 length is 17 residues. Trimming pared 0 bases from V and 2 bases from J, leaving 16 bases between. Germline CDR1 is SGHDN and CDR2 is FVKESK. As DNA, the CDR3 is TGTGCCAGCAGCCAAGATTTCCGGACGGGATTCAACTATGGCTACACCTTC. Protein sequence: CASSQDFRTGFNYGYTF.

The rearrangement joins TRBV29-1 to TRBJ2-7; TRBD2 might be the D (6 bases). Trimming pared 5 bases from V and 1 base from J, leaving 12 bases between. The CDR3 contains 13 residues. From germline, CDR1 is SQVTM and CDR2 ANQGSEA. The CDR3 region has the DNA TGCAGCGTTTGGGGGAGGAGGTCCTACGAGCAGTACTTC. Translation gives CSVWGRRSYEQYF.

This rearrangement joins TRBV6-1 to TRBJ1-6; D is uncertain. The CDR3 has 16 residues. The germline V gene has CDR1 MNHNS and CDR2 SASEGT. The V and J ends lost 4 bases and 7 bases respectively, with 17 bases between them. The CDR3 region has the DNA TGTGCCAGCAGTGCCCTTTCCCTAGACCTCAATTCACCCCTCCACTTT. Translating it yields CASSALSLDLNSPLHF.

The chain couples TRBV6-5 to TRBJ1-5; TRBD1 agrees at 9 bases. The V gene's germline CDR1 is MNHEY and CDR2 SVGAGI. With V trimmed by 6 bases and J by 7 bases, 10 bases remained unmatched. The CDR3 covers 15 residues. CDR3 loop: CASRPGTGQRQPQHF. In nucleotides, the CDR3 is TGTGCCAGCAGGCCTGGGACAGGGCAACGCCAGCCCCAGCATTTT.

By share of the sample, this clone is medium-sized. This sequence joins TRBV4-1 and TRBJ2-3; 9 positions agree with TRBD2. This CDR3 has 18 residues. V shed 0 bases, J shed 0 bases, and the junction held 7 bases outside the gene matches. CDR1 and CDR2 from the germline V gene are MGHRA and YSYEKL. The CDR3 DNA follows: TGCGCCAGCAGCCAAGATCTTGATGGACTAGCGAGCACAGATACGCAGTATTTT. This encodes CASSQDLDGLASTDTQYF.

This rearrangement joins TRBV7-9 to TRBJ1-6; a weak D match, TRBD1 (5 bases). This CDR3 has 13 amino acids. V was cut by 1 base and J by 13 bases, with 11 bases left in between. Germline assignment: CDR1 SEHNR and CDR2 FQNEAQ (reference sequence). The CDR3 bases are TGTGCCAGCAGCTTAGTGGGGGATCGTCCCCTCCACTTT. Translation: CASSLVGDRPLHF.

This clone has just a few counts. CDR3 coding DNA: TGTGCCAGTACCTTCCCCGGGACAGGGGGTGGCAATCAGCCCCAGCATTTT. The encoded protein is CASTFPGTGGGNQPQHF. This chain uses TRBV19 with TRBJ1-5; TRBD1 matches 11 bases. CDR1 and CDR2 from the germline V gene are LNHDA and SQIVND (reference sequence). There are 17 residues in the CDR3. V lost 7 bases, J lost 2 bases, and 10 bases stayed unmatched.

The V call is TRBV4-1, the J call TRBJ2-5, with D possibly matching TRBD1 (7 bases). Trimming shortened V by 3 bases and J by 6 bases, and 17 bases separated the two germline ends. Germline V lookup: CDR1 MGHRA, CDR2 YSYEKL. This CDR3 has 15 residues. In DNA, the CDR3 is TGCGCCAGCAGCCAGGAGGGGGCCGCCGTACAGACCCAGTACTTC. Its translation: CASSQEGAAVQTQYF.

This clone was observed a few times. The V gene is TRBV6-4, the J gene TRBJ2-1; tentative D call: TRBD2 (6 bases). The CDR3 totals 15 residues. The germline gives CDR1 MRHNA, CDR2 SNTAGT. V dropped 3 bases and J dropped 12 bases, with 21 bases sitting between them. CDR3 in amino acids: CASSDGGPGGFVQFF. In DNA form, the CDR3 reads TGTGCCAGCAGTGATGGCGGACCTGGGGGGTTTGTGCAGTTCTTC.

CDR3 amino acids: CASSARTGFQETQYF. CDR3 nucleotides: TGTGCCAGCAGCGCCAGGACAGGCTTCCAAGAGACCCAGTACTTC. The chain links TRBV9 to TRBJ2-5; TRBD1 matches at 7 bases. The CDR3 length is 15 residues. Trimming took 3 bases from V and 1 from J; bases not matched to a gene: 6. Germline CDR1 is SGDLS and CDR2 is YYNGEE. Combining the CDR3 with reference TRBV9 and TRBJ2-5 gives the whole variable domain DSGVTQTPKHLITATGQRVTLRCSPRSGDLSVYWYQQSLDQGLQFLIQYYNGEERAKGNILERFSAQQFPDLHSELNLSSLELGDSALYFCASSARTGFQETQYFGPGTRLLVL.

The chain links TRBV7-9 to TRBJ1-3, with D perhaps TRBD1 (5 bases). CDR1 is SEHNR, CDR2 FQNEAQ, per germline (reference sequence). The CDR3 sequence is 13 residues long. Trimming cost V 5 bases and J 7 bases, with 12 bases left between them. Here the CDR3 reads CASSRLPGNTIYF. The CDR3 bases are TGTGCCAGCAGCCGTTTACCAGGGAACACCATATATTTT.